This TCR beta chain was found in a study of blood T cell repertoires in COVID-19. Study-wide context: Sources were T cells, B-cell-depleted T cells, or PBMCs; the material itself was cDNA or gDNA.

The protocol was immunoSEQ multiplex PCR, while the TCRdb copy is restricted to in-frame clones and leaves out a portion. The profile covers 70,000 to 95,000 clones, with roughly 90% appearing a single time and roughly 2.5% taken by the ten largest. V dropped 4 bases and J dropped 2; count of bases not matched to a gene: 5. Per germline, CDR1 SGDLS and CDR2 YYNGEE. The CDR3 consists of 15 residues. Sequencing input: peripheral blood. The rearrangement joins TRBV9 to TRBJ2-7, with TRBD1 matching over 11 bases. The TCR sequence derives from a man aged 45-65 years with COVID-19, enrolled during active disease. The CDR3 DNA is TGTGCCAGCAGCCCCCGGGACAGGGGGACCTACGAGCAGTACTTC. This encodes CASSPRDRGTYEQYF.